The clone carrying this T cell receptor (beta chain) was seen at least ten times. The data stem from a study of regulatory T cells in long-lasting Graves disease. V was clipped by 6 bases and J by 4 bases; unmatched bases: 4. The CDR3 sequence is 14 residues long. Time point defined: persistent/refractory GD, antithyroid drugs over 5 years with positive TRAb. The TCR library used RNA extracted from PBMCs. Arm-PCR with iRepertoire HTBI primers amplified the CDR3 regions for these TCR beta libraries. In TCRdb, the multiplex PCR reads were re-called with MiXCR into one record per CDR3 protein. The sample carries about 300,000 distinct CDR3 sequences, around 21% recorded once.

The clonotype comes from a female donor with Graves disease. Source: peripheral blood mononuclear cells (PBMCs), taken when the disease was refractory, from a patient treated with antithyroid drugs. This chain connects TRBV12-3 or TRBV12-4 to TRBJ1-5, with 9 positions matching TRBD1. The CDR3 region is CASRAGQGNQPQHF. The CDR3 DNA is TGTGCCAGCAGGGCGGGACAGGGAAATCAGCCCCAGCATTTT.